The 18 T cell receptor beta chains in this list originate from one sample, sequenced in a study of regulatory T cells in long-lasting Graves disease. Construction of TCR beta libraries relied on iRepertoire HTBI primers and on Arm-PCR targeting CDR3 regions. One entry per CDR3 protein, called by TCRdb with MiXCR from the multiplex PCR reads. The repertoire holds about 660,000 distinct CDR3 sequences, with 30% as singletons. Time point indicated: persistent/refractory GD, antithyroid drugs over 5 years with positive TRAb. From RNA extracted from PBMCs, the TCR library was made. This specimen consisted of peripheral blood mononuclear cells (PBMCs), obtained when the disease was refractory, from a patient treated with antithyroid drugs. All receptors come from a female donor with Graves disease.

This chain uses TRBV10-3 with TRBJ1-1; D is unresolved. Germline assignment: CDR1 ENHRY and CDR2 SYGVKD. The CDR3 has 11 amino acids. Trimming cost V 8 bases and J 3 bases, with 7 bases left between them. The CDR3 sequence: CAIAGDTEAFF. DNA of the CDR3: TGTGCCATCGCTGGGGACACTGAAGCTTTCTTT.

This clonotype was seen repeatedly, ten times or more. This CDR3 is CASSEAQSSNEKLFF. The CDR3 nucleotides read TGTGCCAGCAGTGAAGCACAGAGTAGTAATGAAAAACTGTTTTTT. The chain carries TRBV2 and TRBJ1-4; no clear D. CDR1 and CDR2 from the germline V gene are SNHLY and FYNNEI. Deletions cut 0 bases from V and 4 bases from J, with 9 bases between. The CDR3 sequence is 15 residues long.

V and J are TRBV11-2 and TRBJ2-5; D uncertain. The germline V gene has CDR1 SGHAT and CDR2 FQNNGV. CDR3 size: 17 residues. V was trimmed by 6 bases and J by 2 bases, leaving 22 bases between them. The CDR3: CASRWGIAGNVQETQYF. For the CDR3, the DNA is TGTGCCAGCAGGTGGGGAATAGCTGGGAACGTTCAAGAGACCCAGTACTTC.

This clonotype occurred a few times. This chain joins TRBV6-1 and TRBJ1-1, with D possibly being TRBD1 (5 bases). Looked up from germline, CDR1 is MNHNS and CDR2 is SASEGT. The CDR3 is 13 residues long. Trimming stripped 8 bases from V and 4 bases from J, with 14 bases between. The DNA for the CDR3 is TGTGCCAGCGCCCATCGGGGGGTCACTGAAGCTTTCTTT. As protein: CASAHRGVTEAFF.

The V and J genes are TRBV6-2 or TRBV6-3 and TRBJ2-4, with a possible D match to TRBD2 (6 bases). Germline CDR1 and CDR2: MNHEY and SVGEGT. V shed 2 bases and J shed 1 base, with 9 bases lying between them. This CDR3 has 15 amino acids. The CDR3 coding sequence is TGTGCCAGCAGTTACGGAGGGGATGCCAAAAACATTCAGTACTTC. Translating gives CASSYGGDAKNIQYF.

The genes are TRBV7-2 and TRBJ1-4; D ambiguous. Germline V gene sequence: CDR1 SGHTA, CDR2 FQGNSA. There are 15 residues in the CDR3. Trimming pared 1 base from V and 3 bases from J, leaving 9 bases between. The DNA of the CDR3 is TGTGCCAGCAGCTTAGGACTCTGGGCTAATGAAAAACTGTTTTTT. Translating it yields CASSLGLWANEKLFF.

V and J are TRBV19 and TRBJ2-7; the D gene is possibly TRBD2 (6 bases). With 8 bases removed from V and 4 bases from J, the gap between germline ends came to 21 bases. Germline V gene data show CDR1 as LNHDA and CDR2 as SQIVND (reference sequence). The CDR3 spans 15 residues. The CDR3 bases are TGTGCCAGTTCGGGGGACCGGGGAGGTTCGTACGAGCAGTACTTC. It is translated as CASSGDRGGSYEQYF.

On this clonotype: One junction end disagrees with the germline gene, perhaps due to a read error. The chain uses TRBV20-1 and TRBJ1-1; D ambiguous. The germline V gene encodes CDR1 DFQATT and CDR2 SNEGSKA (reference sequence). This CDR3 is 14 amino acids long. CDR3 sequence: CSASTGRVGTEAFF. The CDR3 nucleotides are TGTAGTGCTTCAACCGGCAGAGTGGGCACTGAAGCTTTCTTT.

This clonotype showed up many times. The chain carries TRBV6-1 and TRBJ1-1; D remains ambiguous. The CDR3 covers 13 residues. The germline V and J ends were trimmed by 7 bases and 3 bases, with 12 bases remaining between them. The germline V gene encodes CDR1 MNHNS and CDR2 SASEGT. The CDR3 nucleotides read TGTGCCAGCAAAGATCTCGGGTACACTGAAGCTTTCTTT. Translation: CASKDLGYTEAFF.

CDR3 in amino acids: CASSSPNRARGDGYTF. Here the CDR3 DNA reads TGTGCCAGCAGCTCCCCCAACAGGGCCAGGGGAGATGGCTACACCTTC. The chain has TRBV11-2 and TRBJ1-2; D possibly corresponds to TRBD1 (6 bases). CDR1 and CDR2 (germline): SGHAT, FQNNGV. The CDR3 spans 16 residues. Trimming removed 4 bases at V and 6 bases at J, with 21 bases between.

The J gene is TRBJ1-1, the V gene TRBV29-1, with D unclear. Looked up from germline, CDR1 is SQVTM and CDR2 is ANQGSEA. V gave up 3 bases and J gave up 8 bases, with 16 bases separating them. The CDR3 sequence is 13 residues long. CDR3 residues: CSVETSFPKEAFF. As DNA, the CDR3 is TGCAGCGTTGAGACCAGTTTCCCAAAGGAAGCTTTCTTT.

The rearrangement uses TRBV29-1 and TRBJ1-1, with a weak D call TRBD1 (5 bases). V shed 4 bases and J shed 1 base, with 13 bases lying between them. Germline V lookup: CDR1 SQVTM, CDR2 ANQGSEA. This CDR3 comprises 14 residues. DNA of the CDR3: TGCAGCGTTGTTAGAGCGAGGGGGAACACTGAAGCTTTCTTT. Its protein is CSVVRARGNTEAFF. Based on the CDR3 plus reference TRBV29-1 and TRBJ1-1, the full variable domain is SAVISQKPSRDICQRGTSLTIQCQVDSQVTMMFWYRQQPGQSLTLIATANQGSEATYESGFVIDKFPISRPNLTFSTLTVSNMSPEDSSIYLCSVVRARGNTEAFFGQGTRLTVV.

This clonotype was recorded a few times. The chain recombines TRBV10-2 with TRBJ2-5; TRBD1 aligns across 7 bases. CDR1 is WSHSY, CDR2 SAAADI, per germline. V was pared by 7 bases and J by 3 bases, with 5 bases of the junction left unmatched. The CDR3 has 13 amino acids. DNA for the CDR3: TGCGCCAGCAACACAGGGGTCGAAGAGACCCAGTACTTC. This gives the protein CASNTGVEETQYF.

This clonotype was counted between two and nine times. DNA of the CDR3: TGTGCCAGCAGTTTAAACAGGGGCATCTACGAGCAGTACTTC. This translates into CASSLNRGIYEQYF. J is TRBJ2-7 and V is TRBV27; TRBD1 agrees at 7 bases. The CDR3 length is 14 residues. The germline V gene encodes CDR1 MNHEY and CDR2 SMNVEV (reference sequence). V lost 2 bases, J lost 3 bases, and 4 bases stayed unmatched.

This chain connects TRBV19 to TRBJ2-5; tentative D call: TRBD2 (5 bases). Germline-derived CDR1 and CDR2 are LNHDA and SQIVND (reference sequence). The CDR3 extends over 17 amino acids. V dropped 3 bases and J dropped 4 bases, with 21 bases sitting between them. This chain's CDR3 is CASSIGAGAPPRETQYF. The CDR3 coding sequence is TGTGCCAGTAGTATTGGTGCGGGTGCCCCACCTCGAGAGACCCAGTACTTC. The full variable domain, with the rest looked up from reference TRBV19 and TRBJ2-5, is DGGITQSPKYLFRKEGQNVTLSCEQNLNHDAMYWYRQDPGQGLRLIYYSQIVNDFQKGDIAEGYSVSREKKESFPLTVTSAQKNPTAFYLCASSIGAGAPPRETQYFGPGTRLLVL.

This chain links TRBV6-5 with TRBJ1-4; no firm D call. Germline V gives CDR1 MNHEY, CDR2 SVGAGI. V was shortened by 2 bases and J by 8 bases, with 9 bases between the two germline ends. The CDR3 sequence is 13 residues long. The CDR3 reads CASSYRVWEKLFF. The CDR3 DNA follows: TGTGCCAGCAGTTACCGGGTTTGGGAAAAACTGTTTTTT.

The chain couples TRBV7-9 to TRBJ2-2, with D possibly being TRBD1 or TRBD2 (5 bases each). Germline assignment: CDR1 SEHNR and CDR2 FQNEAQ (reference sequence). Trimming pared 8 bases from V and 4 bases from J, leaving 11 bases between. The CDR3 contains 13 residues. For the CDR3, the DNA is TGTGCCAGCCGGGGCAGGGTCACCGGGGAGCTGTTTTTT. Its translation: CASRGRVTGELFF.

This clonotype appeared once. This CDR3 reads CAWSVIRDRLYGYTF. In DNA form, the CDR3 reads TGTGCCTGGAGTGTAATCCGGGACAGGCTCTATGGCTACACCTTC. The chain joins TRBV30 to TRBJ1-2; 8 bases agree with TRBD1. The germline V gene has CDR1 GTSNPN and CDR2 SVGIG (reference sequence). The CDR3 covers 15 residues. Unmatched junction bases numbered 7, after V lost 0 bases and J lost 4 bases.